These T cell receptor beta chains were read from a single sample in a study of blood T cells in healthy people across ages. TCRdb analysed the 5' RACE reads with MiXCR anew, one entry per CDR3 protein. Among about 1,800,000 distinct CDR3 sequences listed, under 30% were seen once. Material for sequencing was blood. The receptors originated from a woman in her 30s in good health. The CDR3 runs from the conserved cysteine through the conserved F or W. The D gene is left open where the match is weak. The listing skips clone size in some rows; elsewhere it reads once, few, many or a size class.

CDR3nt	CDR3aa	v_gene	j_gene	abundance	d_gene
TGTGCCAGCAGTTCAGCGGGGGTAATCAATCAGCCCCAGCATTTT	CASSSAGVINQPQHF	TRBV12-3/TRBV12-4	TRBJ1-5	.	.
TGTGCCAGCAGCAAGCCCGAAACCGGGACTAGCGGATACAATGAGCAGTTCTTC	CASSKPETGTSGYNEQFF	TRBV21-1	TRBJ2-1	.	.
TGTGCCACCAAAACAGGTGATTCAGATACGCAGTATTTT	CATKTGDSDTQYF	TRBV15	TRBJ2-3	.	.
TGTGCCAGCAGTTACCAACGGGCGGGGAGCGGCACAGATACGCAGTATTTT	CASSYQRAGSGTDTQYF	TRBV6-5	TRBJ2-3	few	.
TGTGCCAGCAGCCAAGTTAGCACTGAGCAGTTCTTC	CASSQVSTEQFF	TRBV3-1	TRBJ2-1	few	.
TGTGCCATCAGTGAGTCGGGGGGAGGTGCCTACAATGAGCAGTTCTTC	CAISESGGGAYNEQFF	TRBV10-3	TRBJ2-1	.	.
TGTGCCAGTCGGAAGACACCCAACTATGGCTACACCTTC	CASRKTPNYGYTF	TRBV3-1	TRBJ1-2	many	.
TGTGCCAGCAGTGTAACACAACCGGGACCTCCTCGCTTC	CASSVTQPGPPRF	TRBV30	TRBJ2-7	.	.
TGTGCCAGCAGAGCCAGGATCTCAGATTCACCCCTCCACTTT	CASRARISDSPLHF	TRBV12-3/TRBV12-4	TRBJ1-6	many	.
TGTGCCAGCAGTTTAGGGTTACTAGCGGGGCCCGGGGGGGCCAACGTCCTGACTTTC	CASSLGLLAGPGGANVLTF	TRBV12-3/TRBV12-4	TRBJ2-6	.	TRBD2
TGTGCCAGCAGGCGGACAGGGGACCTCCCTTACGGGCAGTACTTC	CASRRTGDLPYGQYF	TRBV11-2	TRBJ2-5	few	TRBD1
TGTGCCAGCAGCTTAGAGGTAGCGGGAGGGCTATCGGACGATGAGCAGTTCTTC	CASSLEVAGGLSDDEQFF	TRBV7-8	TRBJ2-1	few	TRBD2
TGCGCCAGCAGCTTCACGGACCGCTATGGCTACACCTTC	CASSFTDRYGYTF	TRBV5-1	TRBJ1-2	.	.
TGTGCCAGCAGCCCAAGCGGAGGGACCGCGGAGACCCAGTACTTC	CASSPSGGTAETQYF	TRBV7-9	TRBJ2-5	many	.
TGCGCCAGCAGCTTAACAGGGTTTTCTAATGAAAAACTGTTTTTT	CASSLTGFSNEKLFF	TRBV5-1	TRBJ1-4	.	.
TGTGCCAGCAGTTCCGCCACTAGCGGGGCTGGATACGAGCAGTACTTC	CASSSATSGAGYEQYF	TRBV5-5	TRBJ2-7	.	TRBD2
TGTGCCAGCTCACCAATTAAGGGGGGAACTGAAGCTTTCTTT	CASSPIKGGTEAFF	TRBV18	TRBJ1-1	.	.
TGCGCCAGCACCCAGAGACCGACAGGGTCCTCTGGGGCCAACGTCCGGACTTTC	CASTQRPTGSSGANVRTF	TRBV5-1	TRBJ2-6	once	TRBD1
TGTGCCAGCACCGGCCCCCCTGGGTTAAAGCAGTACTTC	CASTGPPGLKQYF	TRBV6-1	TRBJ2-4	.	.
TGTGCCAGCAGCCAGAGCGGTCCTAGCACAGATACGCAGTATTTT	CASSQSGPSTDTQYF	TRBV4-2	TRBJ2-3	.	.
TGTGCCAGCAGCTTACGCGCTAGTTCGGGTGAGACCCAGTACTTC	CASSLRASSGETQYF	TRBV7-9	TRBJ2-5	.	.
TGCAGCGTGACAGGGGTTGGGGTGGAGACCCAGTACTTC	CSVTGVGVETQYF	TRBV29-1	TRBJ2-5	many	TRBD1
TGTGCCAGCAGCTTCCAAGTAGCGGGGGCCCCTCGAGGTGAGCAGTTCTTC	CASSFQVAGAPRGEQFF	TRBV7-2	TRBJ2-1	few	TRBD2
TGTGCCAGCAGCCAGGGGACGGACAGAGGCCCCTACGAGCAGTACTTC	CASSQGTDRGPYEQYF	TRBV4-2	TRBJ2-7	many	.
TGTGCCAGCAGCTTCCGGGACAGGGAAGTCCAAGAGACCCAGTACTTC	CASSFRDREVQETQYF	TRBV7-6	TRBJ2-5	few	TRBD1
TGTGCCAGCAGCCAAGTCGAGGGGGTACCCTACAATGAGCAGTTCTTC	CASSQVEGVPYNEQFF	TRBV14	TRBJ2-1	.	.
TGCAGTGCTAGAAGAGCCGTAGATACGCAGTATTTT	CSARRAVDTQYF	TRBV20-1	TRBJ2-3	few	.
TGTGCCAGCAGTTACTCTACGGGAGGGCCATGGGAGCAGTTCTTC	CASSYSTGGPWEQFF	TRBV6-5	TRBJ2-1	few	TRBD2
TGTGCCAGCATCAAAGCGGGAAGGAGCACAGATACGCAGTATTTT	CASIKAGRSTDTQYF	TRBV6-2/TRBV6-3	TRBJ2-3	.	TRBD2
TGCAGTACTTTTCGGGGCGCCCAAGAGACCCAGTACTTC	CSTFRGAQETQYF	TRBV20-1	TRBJ2-5	few	.
TGTGCCAGCAGAACTGGGGCAGTACCCAATCAGCCCCAGCATTTT	CASRTGAVPNQPQHF	TRBV12-3/TRBV12-4	TRBJ1-5	few	.
TGTGCCAGCAGCAATACAGTTCCCACTGAAGCTTTCTTT	CASSNTVPTEAFF	TRBV6-5	TRBJ1-1	.	.
TGTGCCAGCAGTCGGTCGAGGGTGGGGCAGCCCCAGCATTTT	CASSRSRVGQPQHF	TRBV6-6	TRBJ1-5	few	.
TGTGCCTGGAGTAACAGGGGCCAGGGGGGGACGCAGTATTTT	CAWSNRGQGGTQYF	TRBV30	TRBJ2-3	few	.
TGCGCCAGCAGCGTTACTAGCGGGGTATACGAGCAGTACTTC	CASSVTSGVYEQYF	TRBV4-1	TRBJ2-7	few	TRBD2
TGCAGTGCGAGACGACTAGCGGGACCCCAAGAGACCCAGTACTTC	CSARRLAGPQETQYF	TRBV20-1	TRBJ2-5	.	TRBD2